This T cell receptor beta chain comes out of a study of identical twins. Study-wide results and caveats: There were fewer insertions in abundant cord blood beta clonotypes, but memory repertoires showed no such pattern. Excess sharing by twins proved weaker in beta out-of-frame sequences. Diverse VJ usage suggested most zero-insertion clonotypes were not invariant T cells.

Template switching, a step in the protocol, added a universal primer site, and cDNA carried unique molecular identifiers. TCRdb reprocessed the 5' RACE reads via MiXCR and lists one record per CDR3 protein. The sample consists of 1.5 million or so distinct CDR3 sequences, 32% of them appearing once. This CDR3 has 15 amino acids. The germline gives CDR1 SQVTM, CDR2 ANQGSEA. With V trimmed by 4 bases and J by 2 bases, 5 bases remained unmatched. This clonotype was seen only a few times. Its specificity is unknown. The chain recombines TRBV29-1 with TRBJ2-7; 13 bases are a match to TRBD2. Sequenced: cord blood. The TCR sequence derives from a newborn girl in good health. CDR3 nucleotide sequence: TGCAGCGTTGCTTTTACTAGCGGGAGGGCCTACGAGCAGTACTTC. It encodes CSVAFTSGRAYEQYF.